This T cell receptor beta chain emerged from a study of T cell changes during pregnancy in multiple sclerosis. TCRdb keeps only in-frame clones here, not all; method: immunoSEQ multiplex PCR. Among under 30,000 clones listed, about 89% were seen once. This CDR3 is built from 11 residues. Trimming took 7 bases from V and 3 from J, leaving 7 bases between them. Germline V gene data show CDR1 as WSHSY and CDR2 as SAAADI. The source of this sequence is a female donor in good health, enrolled as a control in a pregnancy study. This material consisted of CD4+ T cells from peripheral blood mononuclear cells, taken in the first trimester of pregnancy. The genes are TRBV10-2 and TRBJ2-7; no reliable D call. CDR3 sequence: CASTDNYEQYF. In DNA form, the CDR3 reads TGCGCCAGCACCGACAACTACGAGCAGTACTTC.